A selection of T cell receptor beta chains follows, all from one sample in a study of cytomegalovirus exposure and HLA in healthy donors. Here immunoSEQ multiplex PCR was the method, and the copy in TCRdb shows in-frame clones only, minus some. The sample lists 130,000 to 150,000 clones, around 88% occurring once. Input material: PBMCs. These receptors were taken from a woman aged 18-29 years in good health and CMV-seropositive. Both conserved end residues are part of each CDR3.

CDR3: CSAAGDYGYTF
J: TRBJ1-2
V: TRBV20-1
length: 11

CDR3: CATQGRAAGEAFF
J: TRBJ1-1
V: TRBV19
length: 13

CDR3: CASSQDPGPYEQYF
J: TRBJ2-7
V: TRBV4-1
length: 14

CDR3: CASSLAAGEGEQFF
J: TRBJ2-1
V: TRBV11-3
length: 14

CDR3: CASSQDRGNTQYF
J: TRBJ2-3
V: TRBV4-2
length: 13

CDR3: CASSVDPSLGELFF
J: TRBJ2-2
V: TRBV9
length: 14

CDR3: CASSYRQGGRYTGELFF
J: TRBJ2-2
V: TRBV5-8
length: 17

CDR3: CASSDLGRYNEQFF
J: TRBJ2-1
V: TRBV27
length: 14

CDR3: CATSPLRGLTEAFF
J: TRBJ1-1
V: TRBV15
length: 14

CDR3: CASSSRGSGYNEQFF
J: TRBJ2-1
V: TRBV6-5
length: 15

CDR3: CASLGLAGWNEQFF
J: TRBJ2-1
V: TRBV28
length: 14

CDR3: CASSQLDRKEQYF
J: TRBJ2-7
V: TRBV23-1
length: 13